This T cell receptor (beta chain) was recovered during a study of shared clonotypes between healthy human individuals. Assay: immunoSEQ multiplex PCR; the TCRdb copy retains only in-frame clones and omits some. Here the sample spans some 1.5 million clones, approximately 96% being singletons. The TCR comes from a man aged 25-40 years in good health. Material for sequencing was naive CD4+ T cells sorted from blood. The subset: CD45RA+ positively selected.

CDR3 sequence (DNA): TGTGCCAGCAGCGTATTCTCGACGGTGAATGGTGGAGAGCAGTACTTC. It specifies CASSVFSTVNGGEQYF. V usage is TRBV9 and J usage is TRBJ2-7; D uncertain. Trimming stripped 1 base from V and 7 bases from J, with 21 bases between. Germline values: CDR1 SGDLS, CDR2 YYNGEE. The CDR3 consists of 16 residues.